Listed here are 23 T cell receptor beta chains from one sample, sequenced in a study of T-cell reconstitution after alpha-beta-depleted transplantation in children (dated by TCRdb to the mid-2010s). Libraries came from PCR. The sequencer listed for this sample is Illumina HiSeq 2500. To normalize quantification of the TCRbeta repertoire, the TCR libraries were built with molecular barcoding that relied on unique molecular identifiers. TCRdb trimmed public reads at Q25 via fastp, called clones via MiXCR and kept in-frame beta chains. Every CDR3 protein is listed once, alongside the most common genes and DNA of its rows. This sample comprises fewer than 550,000 distinct CDR3 sequences, roughly 10% of them detected only once. The ten largest clones capture roughly 15% of the sample. The sample's treatment or condition label, in plain terms: allogeneic hematopoietic cell transplantation with graft depleted of TCRalphabeta T cells and CD19 B cells.

The starting material was PBMCs, mostly from graft donor cells, obtained 180 days after TCRalphabeta/CD19-depleted stem cell transplant. The origin of the receptors is a female patient aged 2-15 years who had a stem cell transplant for aplastic anemia, so the T cells may come from the graft donor.

The CDR3 region is CATSKTGQEETQYF. CDR3 DNA sequence: TGTGCCACCTCTAAGACAGGGCAGGAAGAGACCCAGTACTTC. This chain uses TRBV6-1 with TRBJ2-5; 7 nucleotides line up with TRBD1. The CDR3 is 14 amino acids. Looked up from germline, CDR1 is MNHNS and CDR2 is SASEGT. Germline trimming cut 10 bases from V and 3 bases from J; bases unmatched to any gene: 11.

This clonotype was detected ten times or more. V gene TRBV20-1 combines with J gene TRBJ2-1, with TRBD1 identical over 7 bases. V shed 5 bases and J 4 bases; nucleotides not matched to a gene: 5. This CDR3 region has 13 residues. Germline-derived CDR1 and CDR2 are DFQATT and SNEGSKA (reference sequence). CDR3 protein: CSAPGQIYNEQFF. CDR3 nucleotides: TGCAGTGCTCCGGGACAGATATACAATGAGCAGTTCTTC.

This chain uses TRBV18 with TRBJ1-1; TRBD1 matches at 8 bases. CDR1 is KGHSH, CDR2 LQKENI, per germline. This CDR3 contains 14 residues. With V trimmed by 3 bases and J by 5 bases, 5 bases remained unmatched. The CDR3 spells CASSPGQGQTEAFF. CDR3 nucleotides: TGTGCCAGCTCACCTGGACAGGGACAGACTGAAGCTTTCTTT.

This chain connects TRBV19 to TRBJ1-5, with D perhaps TRBD1 (6 bases). In germline, CDR1 is LNHDA, CDR2 SQIVND (reference sequence). Deletions cut 10 bases from V and 2 bases from J, with 12 bases between. This CDR3 spans 13 amino acids. The CDR3 DNA is TGTGCCACCAGGGACAACCGCAATCAGCCCCAGCATTTT. As protein: CATRDNRNQPQHF.

The J gene is TRBJ2-1, the V gene TRBV5-1; D gene unclear. The length of the CDR3 is 12 residues. Looked up from germline, CDR1 is SGHRS and CDR2 is YFSETQ. Trimming removed 3 bases from V and 10 bases from J, with 11 bases in between. CDR3 residues: CASSYPFGEQFF. DNA for the CDR3: TGCGCCAGCAGCTATCCCTTCGGAGAGCAGTTCTTC.

This rearrangement joins TRBV25-1 to TRBJ2-5, with TRBD1 matching over 9 bases. The CDR3 has 15 residues. Germline V gene sequence: CDR1 MGHDK, CDR2 SYGVNS. V lost 5 bases to trimming and J lost 5 bases; unmatched junction nucleotides: 9. The CDR3 spells CASSPGQGWRETQYF. The CDR3 DNA reads TGTGCCAGCAGTCCGGGACAGGGATGGAGGGAGACCCAGTACTTC.

This chain links TRBV7-3 with TRBJ2-1; 13 bases line up with TRBD2. The J segment lost 2 bases and the V segment lost 5 bases, leaving 12 bases of the junction unmatched. Germline loops: CDR1 SGHTA, CDR2 FQGTGA. The CDR3 is 19 residues long. The CDR3 DNA reads as TGTGCCAGCAGCCCGAGGACTAGCGGGGGCCTTGGGACCTACAATGAGCAGTTCTTC. Translated: CASSPRTSGGLGTYNEQFF.

This chain links TRBV7-6 with TRBJ2-7, with 8 nucleotides matching TRBD2. CDR1 SGHVS and CDR2 FNYEAQ come from the germline V gene. There are 17 residues in the CDR3. Trimming cost V 0 bases and J 0 bases; bases outside gene matches: 7. CDR3 loop: CASSLARAGGPSYEQYF. Here the CDR3 DNA reads TGTGCCAGCAGCTTAGCGAGGGCGGGAGGCCCCTCCTACGAGCAGTACTTC. The full variable domain, completed using reference TRBV7-6 and TRBJ2-7, is GAGVSQSPRYKVTKRGQDVALRCDPISGHVSLYWYRQALGQGPEFLTYFNYEAQQDKSGLPNDRFSAERPEGSISTLTIQRTEQRDSAMYRCASSLARAGGPSYEQYFGPGTRLTVT.

This clonotype was detected a few times. The gene calls are TRBV11-2 and TRBJ2-5, with TRBD1 matching over 9 bases. The germline CDR1 and CDR2 sequences are SGHAT and FQNNGV. Losses at the gene ends were 4 bases for V and 5 bases for J; bases not matched to a gene: 8. This CDR3 region has 15 residues. CDR3 DNA: TGTGCCAGCAGCTCGCCGGGACAGGGATGGGAGACCCAGTACTTC. Its protein is CASSSPGQGWETQYF.

This clonotype was counted only a few times. The rearrangement uses TRBV6-2 or TRBV6-3 and TRBJ2-7, with TRBD2 identical over 10 bases. This CDR3 region has 17 residues. Germline V gene lookup returns CDR1 MNHEY and CDR2 SVGEGT. The J segment lost 7 bases and the V segment lost 0 bases, leaving 12 bases of the junction unmatched. CDR3 DNA: TGTGCCAGCAGTTACTCTAGCGGGAGGAGGATATTGGAAGAGCAGTACGTC. Protein product: CASSYSSGRRILEEQYV.

This sequence joins TRBV15 and TRBJ1-1, with D hard to call. Germline CDR1 is LNHNV and CDR2 is YYDKDF (reference sequence). V was shortened by 8 bases and J by 4 bases, with 11 bases between the two germline ends. CDR3 length equals 12 residues. CDR3: CATSGWGTEAFF. The CDR3 bases are TGTGCCACCTCGGGGTGGGGCACTGAAGCTTTCTTT.

The table lists this clonotype with many counts. J is TRBJ2-3 and V is TRBV4-1; 7 nucleotides align to TRBD2. This CDR3 contains 16 residues. V gave up 6 bases and J gave up 5 bases; unmatched junction bases: 14. CDR1 is MGHRA, CDR2 YSYEKL, per germline. CDR3 sequence: CASSQPLAGARDTQYF. The CDR3 nucleotides are TGCGCCAGCAGTCAGCCTTTGGCGGGAGCCCGAGATACGCAGTATTTT.

This clonotype occurred a few times. The chain recombines TRBV7-9 with TRBJ2-7, with 14 bases identical to TRBD2. CDR3 length equals 16 residues. Germline trimming cut 5 bases from V and 3 bases from J; bases unmatched to any gene: 6. Germline V gene sequence: CDR1 SEHNR, CDR2 FQNEAQ (reference sequence). CDR3 DNA: TGTGCCAGCAGCCTGGGACTAGCGGGAGTCAACTACGAGCAGTACTTC. As protein: CASSLGLAGVNYEQYF.

This clonotype came up a few times. The chain carries TRBV4-1 and TRBJ1-5; 9 bases are shared with TRBD1. The germline V gene has CDR1 MGHRA and CDR2 YSYEKL. Unmatched junction bases numbered 2, after V lost 0 bases and J lost 5 bases. CDR3 length equals 15 residues. CDR3 protein: CASSQETGGYQPQHF. CDR3 DNA: TGCGCCAGCAGCCAAGAGACAGGGGGTTATCAGCCCCAGCATTTT.

The chain carries TRBV6-8 and TRBJ2-1; 9 bases align to TRBD1. The germline V gene encodes CDR1 MNHGY and CDR2 SAAAGT. This CDR3 spans 17 amino acids. V shed 7 bases and J 6 bases; nucleotides not matched to a gene: 16. The CDR3: CASTTTQKTGGINEQFF. The CDR3 coding sequence is TGTGCCAGCACCACCACTCAAAAGACAGGGGGTATCAATGAGCAGTTCTTC.

This clonotype has just a few counts. J is TRBJ2-3 and V is TRBV12-3 or TRBV12-4; D ambiguous. Trimming took 5 bases from V and 1 from J, leaving 7 bases between them. This CDR3 region has 13 residues. The CDR3 protein is CASSPSRTDTQYF. The CDR3, as DNA: TGTGCCAGCAGTCCCAGTCGCACAGATACGCAGTATTTT.

The rearrangement uses TRBV11-1 and TRBJ2-1; 11 bases map to TRBD2. CDR3 length: 18 amino acids. The germline gives CDR1 SGHAT, CDR2 FQDESV (reference sequence). Trimming removed 5 bases from V and 3 bases from J; junction bases left unmatched: 12. The CDR3 bases are TGTGCCAGCAGCATACCATATCGACTAGCGGGAAACTACAATGAGCAGTTCTTC. It specifies CASSIPYRLAGNYNEQFF.

This clonotype was seen repeatedly, ten times or more. The CDR3, as DNA: TGTGCCAGCAGTTTCCTTAGCGGGAGCTCCTACAATGAGCAGTTCTTC. It specifies CASSFLSGSSYNEQFF. V usage is TRBV28 and J usage is TRBJ2-1, with 9 positions matching TRBD2. This CDR3 is built from 16 residues. Germline assignment: CDR1 MDHEN and CDR2 SYDVKM. V was clipped by 3 bases and J by 0 bases; unmatched bases: 3.

This chain joins TRBV15 and TRBJ2-7; a weak D match, TRBD2 (6 bases). Trimming took off 3 bases at V and 3 bases at J, with 15 bases between the two ends. In germline, CDR1 is LNHNV, CDR2 YYDKDF (reference sequence). The CDR3 runs 15 residues. CDR3 DNA sequence: TGTGCCACCAGCAGGGGACGGGAGAGGGTCTACGAGCAGTACTTC. Residues: CATSRGRERVYEQYF.

At least ten counts were recorded for this clonotype. The CDR3, as DNA: TGCAGCGTTGCGGGGACTCGCCCCTCGGGCACAGATACGCAGTATTTT. It yields the protein CSVAGTRPSGTDTQYF. The chain employs TRBV29-1 and TRBJ2-3; perhaps TRBD2 as D (6 bases). Deletions cut 4 bases from V and 1 base from J, with 18 bases between. The CDR3 covers 16 residues. Germline V lookup: CDR1 SQVTM, CDR2 ANQGSEA.

This clonotype appeared a few times. The J gene is TRBJ2-5, the V gene TRBV12-3 or TRBV12-4; 11 bases are shared with TRBD1. The junction had 7 bases not matched to a gene; V was cut back by 0 bases and J by 4 bases. This CDR3 spans 17 amino acids. The CDR3 reads CASSLASDRGQRETQYF. The CDR3 bases are TGTGCCAGCAGTTTAGCTTCGGACAGGGGGCAGCGAGAGACCCAGTACTTC.

This clonotype was seen a handful of times. V gene TRBV4-3 combines with J gene TRBJ2-1, with TRBD2 identical over 8 bases. The CDR3 length is 15 residues. Losses at the gene ends were 4 bases for V and 9 bases for J; bases not matched to a gene: 11. Germline V gene sequence: CDR1 LGHNA, CDR2 YSLEER. CDR3 nucleotides: TGCGCCAGCAGCCTGCGGGGGGCCCTTGGAGGTGAGCAGTTCTTC. This translates into CASSLRGALGGEQFF.

V usage is TRBV19 and J usage is TRBJ2-1; D is perhaps TRBD1 (6 bases). Per the germline V gene, CDR1 is LNHDA and CDR2 is SQIVND (reference sequence). This CDR3 is built from 13 residues. Trimming took 4 bases from V and 4 from J, leaving 8 bases between them. CDR3 residues: CASSKTGYNEQFF. CDR3 DNA: TGTGCCAGTAGTAAGACAGGTTACAATGAGCAGTTCTTC.